This T cell receptor (beta chain) derives from a study of Ad26.COV2.S vaccination and SARS-CoV-2 variants. Study-level information: A COV1001 Ad26.COV2.S trial-arm participant provided the sample. Broader study findings: Vaccine and placebo recipients had similar non-spike TCR breadth.

Treatment denoted: about 20 received Ad26.COV2.S at low or high dose, single or two shots; about five received placebo; per-sample allocation not given. The investigators took samples on day 63 after the first vaccine or placebo injection. A Boston adult aged 18-55 years was the donor. SARS-CoV-2 spike from the Wuhan strain was encoded by the vaccine, an Ad26 vector. Only in-frame clones appear in the TCRdb table, and some are missing; sequencing was by immunoSEQ multiplex PCR. The sample lists approximately 300,000 clones; roughly 84% were seen once. With 3 bases removed from V and 1 base from J, the gap between germline ends came to 13 bases. The germline V gene has CDR1 LNHDA and CDR2 SQIVND (reference sequence). CDR3 size: 15 residues. This clone came up a few times. The antigen is undetermined.

The source is a person aged 18-60 years who received the Ad26.COV2.S COVID-19 vaccine or a placebo. Source: peripheral blood, taken in a trial of Ad26.COV2.S vaccine versus placebo. The chain links TRBV19 to TRBJ2-7; TRBD1 might be the D (6 bases). Here the CDR3 DNA reads TGTGCCAGTAGTATTATAGGTGGGACATCCTACGAGCAGTACTTC. This gives the protein CASSIIGGTSYEQYF.